These T cell receptor beta chains were read from a single sample in a study of T cell repertoires in cytomegalovirus infection. TCRdb reprocessed the reads via MiXCR and lists one record per CDR3 protein. This table has 300,000 or so distinct CDR3 sequences, approximately 10% appearing once. What was sequenced was PBMCs. The receptors stem from a human donor in good health (CMV status not recorded). Some clones in this sample may be carry-over from other donors' samples. Each CDR3 is given with its conserved first and last residue. D genes are given only for firm matches. A clone size is listed for some rows: how often the clone was seen (once, few, many), or a class if it is expanded.

TRBV7-9	16	many	TRBJ2-6	.	TGTGCCAGCAGCCCTCTAGCGTCCCCTGGGGCCAACGTCCTGACTTTC	CASSPLASPGANVLTF
TRBV19	14	many	TRBJ1-1	.	TGTGCCAGTAGGGGATGGGAGTGGAACACTGAAGCTTTCTTT	CASRGWEWNTEAFF
TRBV7-9	13	many	TRBJ2-3	.	TGTGCCAGCAGCTCCTCAGTTCCAGATACGCAGTATTTT	CASSSSVPDTQYF
TRBV12-3/TRBV12-4	14	many	TRBJ2-1	.	TGTGCCAGCAGTACCTGGGACAATCGGAATGAGCAGTTCTTC	CASSTWDNRNEQFF
TRBV2	16	few	TRBJ1-2	TRBD1	TGTGCCAGCAGCCCCGGACAGGGCGTCTTCATCTATGGCTACACCTTC	CASSPGQGVFIYGYTF
TRBV7-2	17	many	TRBJ2-6	.	TGTGCCAGCAGCCGAGGACAGCGTACGTCTGGGGCCAACGTCCTGACTTTC	CASSRGQRTSGANVLTF
TRBV28	15	many	TRBJ2-6	TRBD1	TGTGCCAGCGGGACAGTTAGCTCTGGGGCCAACGTCCTGACTTTC	CASGTVSSGANVLTF
TRBV12-3/TRBV12-4	15	many	TRBJ2-1	.	TGTGCCAGCAGCTGGGGGCTAGCGCTCTACAATGAGCAGTTCTTC	CASSWGLALYNEQFF
TRBV6-5	15	many	TRBJ1-1	.	TGTGCCAGCAGTTACGTGAGCCCTCTGGACACTGAAGCTTTCTTT	CASSYVSPLDTEAFF
TRBV5-8	12	once	TRBJ2-4	.	TGTGCCAGCGAGCTAGCCAAAAACATTCAGTACTTC	CASELAKNIQYF
TRBV20-1	13	many	TRBJ1-5	TRBD1	TGCAGTGCTAGGGGACAGTACAATCAGCCCCAGCATTTT	CSARGQYNQPQHF
TRBV2	14	few	TRBJ1-5	.	TGTGCCAGCAGTGGAACAGGGATCCTGGAGCCCCAGCATTTT	CASSGTGILEPQHF
TRBV28	15	many	TRBJ2-3	.	TGTGCCAGCAGTTTACTGAGCGGGCCATCAGATACGCAGTATTTT	CASSLLSGPSDTQYF
TRBV29-1	11	many	TRBJ1-3	.	TGCAGCGTTGAAACGGGAAACACCATATATTTT	CSVETGNTIYF
TRBV5-1	13	.	TRBJ1-2	.	TGCGCCAGCAGCATGGGATCTAACTATGGCTACACCTTC	CASSMGSNYGYTF
TRBV28	17	.	TRBJ2-3	.	TGTGCCAGCAGTTTACCGCCCAAATGGGGGGCTGGGGATACGCAGTATTTT	CASSLPPKWGAGDTQYF
TRBV3-1	15	once	TRBJ2-5	.	TGTGCCAGCAGCCAAGATGTGCGGCCCCTAGGGACCCAGTACTTC	CASSQDVRPLGTQYF
TRBV7-2	15	many	TRBJ2-1	TRBD2	TGTGCCAGCAGCTCCAGCGGGGGGCCTTACAATGAGCAGTTCTTC	CASSSSGGPYNEQFF